This passage covers 2 T cell receptor beta chains from one sample sequenced in a study of cytomegalovirus exposure and HLA in healthy donors. A multiplex PCR was run with 60 Vbeta primers and 13 Jbeta primers. Sequencing used immunoSEQ multiplex PCR; TCRdb keeps in-frame clones, though not all of them. Of roughly 230,000 clones in the sample, around 90% were seen once. The specimen sequenced was PBMCs. These receptors were obtained from a girl aged 2-9 years in good health and CMV-seronegative.

V gene TRBV28 combines with J gene TRBJ1-2; D unresolved. The CDR3 is 14 amino acids. From germline, CDR1 is MDHEN and CDR2 SYDVKM. V lost 6 bases and J 4 bases, leaving 15 bases between the germline ends. The CDR3 loop is CASSLRPAGYGYTF. For the CDR3, the DNA is TGTGCCAGCAGCCTCCGGCCCGCGGGCTATGGCTACACCTTC.

The chain uses TRBV7-9 and TRBJ2-5; 10 bases line up with TRBD2. J lost 5 bases, V lost 5 bases, and 8 bases had no gene match. The germline gives CDR1 SEHNR, CDR2 FQNEAQ (reference sequence). CDR3 length: 15 residues. CDR3 sequence reads: CASSPRAGGRETQYF. DNA of the CDR3: TGTGCCAGCAGCCCCCGAGCGGGGGGGAGGGAGACCCAGTACTTC.